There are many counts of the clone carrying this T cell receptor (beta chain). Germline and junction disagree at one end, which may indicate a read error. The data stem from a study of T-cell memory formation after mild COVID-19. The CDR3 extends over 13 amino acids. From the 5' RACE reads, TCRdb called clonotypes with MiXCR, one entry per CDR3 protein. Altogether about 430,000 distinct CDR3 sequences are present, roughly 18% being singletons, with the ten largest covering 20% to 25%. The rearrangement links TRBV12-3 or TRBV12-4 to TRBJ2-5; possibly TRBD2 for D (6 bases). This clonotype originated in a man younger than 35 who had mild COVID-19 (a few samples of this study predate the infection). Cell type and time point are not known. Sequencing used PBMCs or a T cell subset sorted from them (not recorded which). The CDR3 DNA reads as TGCGCCAGCAGCTTCGCGGGGCAAGAGACCCAGTACTTC. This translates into CASSFAGQETQYF.